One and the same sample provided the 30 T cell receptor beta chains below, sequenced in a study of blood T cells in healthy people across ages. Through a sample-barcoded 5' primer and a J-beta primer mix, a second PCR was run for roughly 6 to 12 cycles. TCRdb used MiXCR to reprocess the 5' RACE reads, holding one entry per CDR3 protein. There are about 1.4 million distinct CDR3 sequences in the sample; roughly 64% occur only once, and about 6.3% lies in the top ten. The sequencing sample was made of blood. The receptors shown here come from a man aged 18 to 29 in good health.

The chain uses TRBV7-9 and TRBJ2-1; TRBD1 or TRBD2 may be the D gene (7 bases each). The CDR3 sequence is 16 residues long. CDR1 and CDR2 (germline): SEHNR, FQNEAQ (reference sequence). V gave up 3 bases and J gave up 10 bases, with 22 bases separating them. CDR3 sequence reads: CASSFIAGVGGREQFF. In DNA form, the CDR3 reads TGTGCCAGCAGCTTCATTGCGGGAGTAGGGGGCCGGGAGCAGTTCTTC.

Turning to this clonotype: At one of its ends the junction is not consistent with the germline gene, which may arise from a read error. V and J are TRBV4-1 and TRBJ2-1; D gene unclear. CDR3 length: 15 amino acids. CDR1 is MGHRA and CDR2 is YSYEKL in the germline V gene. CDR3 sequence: CASSQAVGSYNEQFF. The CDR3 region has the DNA TGCGCCAGCAGCCAAGCGGTCGGGTCCTACAATGAGCAGTTCTTT.

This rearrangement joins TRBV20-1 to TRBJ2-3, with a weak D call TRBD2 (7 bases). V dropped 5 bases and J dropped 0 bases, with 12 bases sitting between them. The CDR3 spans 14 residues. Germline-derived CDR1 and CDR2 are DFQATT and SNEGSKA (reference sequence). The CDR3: CSALQGGSTDTQYF. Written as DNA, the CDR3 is TGCAGTGCTTTACAGGGAGGGAGCACAGATACGCAGTATTTT.

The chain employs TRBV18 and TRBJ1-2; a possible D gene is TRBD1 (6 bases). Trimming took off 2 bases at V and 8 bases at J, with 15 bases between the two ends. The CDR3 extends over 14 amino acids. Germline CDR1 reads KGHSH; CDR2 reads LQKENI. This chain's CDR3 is CASSPNRDIGGYTF. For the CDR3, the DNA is TGTGCCAGCTCACCAAATCGGGACATCGGAGGCTACACCTTC.

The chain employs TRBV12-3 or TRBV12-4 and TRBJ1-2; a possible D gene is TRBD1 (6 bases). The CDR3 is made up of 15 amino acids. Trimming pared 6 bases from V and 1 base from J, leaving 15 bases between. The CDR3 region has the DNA TGTGCCAGCAGCCCTGCGGGAGGGGGTAACTATGGCTACACCTTC. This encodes CASSPAGGGNYGYTF.

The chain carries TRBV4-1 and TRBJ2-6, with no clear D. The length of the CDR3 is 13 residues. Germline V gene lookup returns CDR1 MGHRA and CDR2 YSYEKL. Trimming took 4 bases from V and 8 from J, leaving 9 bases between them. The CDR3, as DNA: TGCGCCAGCAGCCCATCCTTACCCAACGTCCTGACTTTC. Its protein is CASSPSLPNVLTF.

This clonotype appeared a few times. The DNA for the CDR3 is TGCAGTGCTAGAAACCGGGACAGGGGCAATCAGCCCCAGCATTTT. Translated, it gives CSARNRDRGNQPQHF. J is TRBJ1-5 and V is TRBV20-1; 9 nucleotides align to TRBD1. Trimming took 2 bases from V and 2 from J; bases not matched to a gene: 4. The CDR3 extends over 15 amino acids. Germline lookup yields CDR1 DFQATT and CDR2 SNEGSKA (reference sequence).

The CDR3 sequence: CASSQTLRGDEQFF. For the CDR3, the DNA is TGCGCCAGCAGCCAGACCCTCAGGGGCGATGAGCAGTTCTTC. This sequence joins TRBV4-3 and TRBJ2-1, with D possibly being TRBD1 (6 bases). Germline V lookup: CDR1 LGHNA, CDR2 YSLEER. Trimming took 3 bases from V and 8 from J, leaving 14 bases between them. The CDR3 has 14 amino acids.

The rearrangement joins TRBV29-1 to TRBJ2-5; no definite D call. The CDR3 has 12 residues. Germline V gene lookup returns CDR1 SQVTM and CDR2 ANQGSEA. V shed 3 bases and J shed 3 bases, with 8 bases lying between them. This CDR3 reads CSVEAWEETQYF. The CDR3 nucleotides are TGCAGCGTTGAGGCGTGGGAAGAGACCCAGTACTTC.

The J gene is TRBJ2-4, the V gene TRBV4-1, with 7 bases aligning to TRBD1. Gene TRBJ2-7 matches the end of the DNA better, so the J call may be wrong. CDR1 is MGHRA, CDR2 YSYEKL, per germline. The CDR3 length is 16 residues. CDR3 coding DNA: TGCGCCAGCAGCCTCCTGACCGGGACAGTAACCTACGAGCAGTACTTC. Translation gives CASSLLTGTVTYEQYF.

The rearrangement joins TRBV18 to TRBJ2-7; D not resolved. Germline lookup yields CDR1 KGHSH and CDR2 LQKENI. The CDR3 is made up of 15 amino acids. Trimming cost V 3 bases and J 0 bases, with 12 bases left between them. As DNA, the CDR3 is TGTGCCAGCTCACCTCAGTCAGCGAACTCCTACGAGCAGTACTTC. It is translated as CASSPQSANSYEQYF.

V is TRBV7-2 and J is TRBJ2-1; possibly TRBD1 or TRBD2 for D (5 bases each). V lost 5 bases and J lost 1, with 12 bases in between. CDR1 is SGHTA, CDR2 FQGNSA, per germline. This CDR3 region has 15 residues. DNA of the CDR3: TGTGCCAGCAGCCGCAGGGACGGGTCCTACAATGAGCAGTTCTTC. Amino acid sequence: CASSRRDGSYNEQFF.

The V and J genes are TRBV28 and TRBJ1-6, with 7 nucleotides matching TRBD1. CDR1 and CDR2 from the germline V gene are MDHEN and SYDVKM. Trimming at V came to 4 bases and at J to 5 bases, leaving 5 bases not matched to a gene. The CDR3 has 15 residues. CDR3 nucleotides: TGTGCCAGCAGTTGGGGACAGTACCATAATTCACCCCTCCACTTT. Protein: CASSWGQYHNSPLHF.

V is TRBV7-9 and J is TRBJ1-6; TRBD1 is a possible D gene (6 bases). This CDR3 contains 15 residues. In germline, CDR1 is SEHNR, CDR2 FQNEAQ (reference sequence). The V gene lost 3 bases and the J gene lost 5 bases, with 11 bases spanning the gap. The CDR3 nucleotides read TGTGCCAGCAGCTTTGGGTACAGGGATAATTCACCCCTCCACTTT. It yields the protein CASSFGYRDNSPLHF.

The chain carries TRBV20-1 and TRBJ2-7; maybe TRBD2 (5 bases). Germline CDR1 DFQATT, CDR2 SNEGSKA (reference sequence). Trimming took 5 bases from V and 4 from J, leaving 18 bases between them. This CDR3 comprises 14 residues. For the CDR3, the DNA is TGCAGTGCTGGCTCACACAAAACTAGGTACGAGCAGTACTTC. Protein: CSAGSHKTRYEQYF.

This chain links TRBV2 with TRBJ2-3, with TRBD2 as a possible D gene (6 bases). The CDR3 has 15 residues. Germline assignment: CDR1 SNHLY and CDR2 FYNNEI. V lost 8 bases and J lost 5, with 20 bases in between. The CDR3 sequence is CASSKGGSGLDTQYF. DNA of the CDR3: TGTGCCAGCTCGAAGGGAGGCTCGGGGTTAGATACGCAGTATTTT. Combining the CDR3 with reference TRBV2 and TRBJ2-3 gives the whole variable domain EPEVTQTPSHQVTQMGQEVILRCVPISNHLYFYWYRQILGQKVEFLVSFYNNEISEKSEIFDDQFSVERPDGSNFTLKIRSTKLEDSAMYFCASSKGGSGLDTQYFGPGTRLTVL.

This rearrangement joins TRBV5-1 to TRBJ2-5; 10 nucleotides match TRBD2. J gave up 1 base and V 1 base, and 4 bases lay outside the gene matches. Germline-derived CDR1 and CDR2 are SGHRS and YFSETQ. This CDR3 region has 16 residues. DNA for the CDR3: TGCGCCAGCAGCTTGATCGTAGCGGGGGGCCAAGAGACCCAGTACTTC. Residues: CASSLIVAGGQETQYF. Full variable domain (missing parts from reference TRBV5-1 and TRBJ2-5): KAGVTQTPRYLIKTRGQQVTLSCSPISGHRSVSWYQQTPGQGLQFLFEYFSETQRNKGNFPGRFSGRQFSNSRSEMNVSTLELGDSALYLCASSLIVAGGQETQYFGPGTRLLVL.

CDR3 sequence reads: CASSLGTLGSYNEQFF. The CDR3 DNA follows: TGTGCCAGCAGCTTAGGAACACTCGGATCCTACAATGAGCAGTTCTTC. This chain connects TRBV7-9 to TRBJ2-1; D call uncertain. This CDR3 contains 16 residues. Germline values: CDR1 SEHNR, CDR2 FQNEAQ (reference sequence). V gave up 1 base and J gave up 1 base, with 11 bases separating them. The full variable domain, rest sourced from reference TRBV7-9 and TRBJ2-1, is DTGVSQNPRHKITKRGQNVTFRCDPISEHNRLYWYRQTLGQGPEFLTYFQNEAQLEKSRLLSDRFSAERPKGSFSTLEIQRTEQGDSAMYLCASSLGTLGSYNEQFFGPGTRLTVL.

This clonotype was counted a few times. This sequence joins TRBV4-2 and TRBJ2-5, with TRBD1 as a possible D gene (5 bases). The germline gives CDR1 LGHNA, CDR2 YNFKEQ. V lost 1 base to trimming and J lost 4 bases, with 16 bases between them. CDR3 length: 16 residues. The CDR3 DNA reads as TGTGCCAGCAGCCAAGGAAATGGGGCTGGCGGAGAGACCCAGTACTTC. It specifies CASSQGNGAGGETQYF.

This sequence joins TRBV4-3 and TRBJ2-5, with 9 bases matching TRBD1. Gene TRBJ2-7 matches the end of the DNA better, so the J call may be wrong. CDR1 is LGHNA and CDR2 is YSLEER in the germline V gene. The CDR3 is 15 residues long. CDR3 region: CASSQDGQGINEQYF. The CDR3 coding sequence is TGCGCCAGCAGCCAGGACGGACAGGGGATCAACGAGCAGTACTTC.

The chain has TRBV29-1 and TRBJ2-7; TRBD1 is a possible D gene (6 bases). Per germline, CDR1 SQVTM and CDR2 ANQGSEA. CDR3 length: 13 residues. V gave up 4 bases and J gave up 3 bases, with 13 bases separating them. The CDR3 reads CSVAPTGYYEQYF. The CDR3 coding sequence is TGCAGCGTTGCCCCGACAGGATACTACGAGCAGTACTTC.

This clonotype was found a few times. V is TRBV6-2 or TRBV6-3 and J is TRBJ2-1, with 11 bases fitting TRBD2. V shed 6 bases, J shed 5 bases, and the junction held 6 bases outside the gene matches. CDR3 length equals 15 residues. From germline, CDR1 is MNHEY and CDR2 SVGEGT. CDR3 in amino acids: CASRPSGGSDNEQFF. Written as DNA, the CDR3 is TGTGCCAGCAGGCCTAGCGGGGGGAGCGACAATGAGCAGTTCTTC.

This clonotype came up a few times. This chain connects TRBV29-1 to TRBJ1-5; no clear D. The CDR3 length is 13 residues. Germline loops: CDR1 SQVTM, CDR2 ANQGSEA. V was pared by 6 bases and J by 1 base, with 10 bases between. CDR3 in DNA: TGCAGCGTAAGGGTAGGGAGCAATCAGCCCCAGCATTTT. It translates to CSVRVGSNQPQHF. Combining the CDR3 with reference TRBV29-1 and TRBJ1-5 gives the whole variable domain SAVISQKPSRDICQRGTSLTIQCQVDSQVTMMFWYRQQPGQSLTLIATANQGSEATYESGFVIDKFPISRPNLTFSTLTVSNMSPEDSSIYLCSVRVGSNQPQHFGDGTRLSIL.

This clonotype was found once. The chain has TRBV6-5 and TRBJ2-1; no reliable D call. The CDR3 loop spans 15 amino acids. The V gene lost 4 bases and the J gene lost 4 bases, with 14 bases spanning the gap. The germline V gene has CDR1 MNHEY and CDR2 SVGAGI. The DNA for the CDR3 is TGTGCCAGCAGTTCTGTCAATCCCCGTTACAATGAGCAGTTCTTC. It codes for CASSSVNPRYNEQFF.

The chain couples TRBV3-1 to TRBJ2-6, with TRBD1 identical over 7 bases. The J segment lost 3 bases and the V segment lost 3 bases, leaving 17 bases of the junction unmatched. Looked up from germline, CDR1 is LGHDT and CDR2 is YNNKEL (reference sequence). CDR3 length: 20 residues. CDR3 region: CASSHPPGQARNYGANVLTF. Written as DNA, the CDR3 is TGTGCCAGCAGCCACCCACCTGGACAGGCCCGAAACTATGGGGCCAACGTCCTGACTTTC.

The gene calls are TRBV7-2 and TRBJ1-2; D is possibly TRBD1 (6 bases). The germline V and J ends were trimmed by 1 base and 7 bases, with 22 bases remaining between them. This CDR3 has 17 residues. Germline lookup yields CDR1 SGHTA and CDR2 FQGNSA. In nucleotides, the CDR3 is TGTGCCAGCAGCTTAGTTCCGGGAATAGGGGGTTTCTCTGGCTACACCTTC. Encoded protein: CASSLVPGIGGFSGYTF.

The CDR3 coding sequence is TGTGCCAGCAGCGCCGGCCAAGCGGGGTCCTACGAGCAGTACTTC. Encoded protein: CASSAGQAGSYEQYF. The chain recombines TRBV9 with TRBJ2-5; TRBD2 aligns across 7 bases. The J call could be wrong; TRBJ2-7 is a better fit for the DNA end. The CDR3 runs to 15 residues. Germline CDR1 reads SGDLS; CDR2 reads YYNGEE.

The CDR3 coding sequence is TGTGCCAGCAGTCTGGGGGGGGCTAGCGGGTACAATGAGCAGTACTTC. Residues: CASSLGGASGYNEQYF. The rearrangement joins TRBV6-5 to TRBJ2-5, with 8 bases aligning to TRBD2. This CDR3 is built from 16 residues. Losses at the gene ends were 5 bases for V and 11 bases for J; bases not matched to a gene: 19. CDR1 MNHEY and CDR2 SVGAGI come from the germline V gene.

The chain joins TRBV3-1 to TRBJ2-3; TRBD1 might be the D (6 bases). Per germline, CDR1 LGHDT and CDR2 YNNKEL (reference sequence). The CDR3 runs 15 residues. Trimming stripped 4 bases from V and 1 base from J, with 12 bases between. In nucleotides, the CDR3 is TGTGCCAGCAGCCGAACAAACAGGGGCACAGATACGCAGTATTTT. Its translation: CASSRTNRGTDTQYF.

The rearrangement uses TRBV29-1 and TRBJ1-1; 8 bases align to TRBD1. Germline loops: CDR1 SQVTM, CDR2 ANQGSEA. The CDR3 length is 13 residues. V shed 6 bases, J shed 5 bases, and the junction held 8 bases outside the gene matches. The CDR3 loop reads CSVFLTGETEAFF. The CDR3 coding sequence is TGCAGCGTCTTCCTGACAGGGGAAACTGAAGCTTTCTTT. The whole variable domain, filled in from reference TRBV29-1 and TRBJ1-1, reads SAVISQKPSRDICQRGTSLTIQCQVDSQVTMMFWYRQQPGQSLTLIATANQGSEATYESGFVIDKFPISRPNLTFSTLTVSNMSPEDSSIYLCSVFLTGETEAFFGQGTRLTVV.